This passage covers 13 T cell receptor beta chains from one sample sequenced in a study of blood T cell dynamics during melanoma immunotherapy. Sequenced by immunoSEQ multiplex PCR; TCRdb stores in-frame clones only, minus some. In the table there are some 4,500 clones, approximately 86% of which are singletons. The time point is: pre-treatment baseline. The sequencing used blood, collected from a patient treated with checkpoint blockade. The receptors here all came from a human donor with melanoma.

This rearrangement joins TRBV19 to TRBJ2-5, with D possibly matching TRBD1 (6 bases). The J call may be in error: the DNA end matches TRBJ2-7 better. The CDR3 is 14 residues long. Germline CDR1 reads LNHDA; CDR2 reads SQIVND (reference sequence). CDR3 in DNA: TGTGCCAGTAGTACGGGGACAAGCTCCTACGAGCAGTACTTC. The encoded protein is CASSTGTSSYEQYF.

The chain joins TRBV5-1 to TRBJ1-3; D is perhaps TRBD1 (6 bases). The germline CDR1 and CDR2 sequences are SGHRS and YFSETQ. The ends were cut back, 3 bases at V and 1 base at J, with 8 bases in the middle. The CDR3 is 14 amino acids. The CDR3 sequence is CASSYTGSGNTIYF. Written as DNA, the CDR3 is TGCGCCAGCAGCTATACAGGGTCTGGAAACACCATATATTTT.

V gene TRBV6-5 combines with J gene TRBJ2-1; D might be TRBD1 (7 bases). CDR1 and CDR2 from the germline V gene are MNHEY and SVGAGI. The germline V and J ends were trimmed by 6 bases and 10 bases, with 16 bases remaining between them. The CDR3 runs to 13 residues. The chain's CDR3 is CASRSDRAGEQFF. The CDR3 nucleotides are TGTGCCAGCAGATCAGACAGGGCGGGGGAGCAGTTCTTC.

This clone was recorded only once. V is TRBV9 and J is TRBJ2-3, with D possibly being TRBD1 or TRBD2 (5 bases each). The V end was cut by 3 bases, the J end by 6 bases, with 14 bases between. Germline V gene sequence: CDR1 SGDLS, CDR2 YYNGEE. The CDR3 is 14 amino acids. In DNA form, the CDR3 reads TGTGCCAGCAGCGCTAAACTGGGGGAGGATACGCAGTATTTT. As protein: CASSAKLGEDTQYF.

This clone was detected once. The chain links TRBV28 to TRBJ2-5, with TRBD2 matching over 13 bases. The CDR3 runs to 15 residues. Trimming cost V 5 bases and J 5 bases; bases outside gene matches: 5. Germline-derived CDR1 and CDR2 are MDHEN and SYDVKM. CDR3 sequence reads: CASSPGLAGVETQYF. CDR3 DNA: TGTGCCAGCAGTCCTGGACTAGCGGGAGTGGAGACCCAGTACTTC.

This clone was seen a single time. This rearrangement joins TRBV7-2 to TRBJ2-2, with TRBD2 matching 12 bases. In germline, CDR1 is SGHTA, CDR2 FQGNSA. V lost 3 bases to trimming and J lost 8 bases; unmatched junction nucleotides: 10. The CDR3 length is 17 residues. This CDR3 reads CASSLGASGRASGELFF. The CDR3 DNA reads TGTGCCAGCAGCTTGGGAGCTAGCGGGAGGGCCTCGGGGGAGCTGTTTTTT.

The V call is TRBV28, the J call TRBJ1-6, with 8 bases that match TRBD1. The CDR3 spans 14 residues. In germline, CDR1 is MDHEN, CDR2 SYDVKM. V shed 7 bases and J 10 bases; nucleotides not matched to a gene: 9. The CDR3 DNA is TGTGCCAGCATGTGGACAGGGAGCAGCTCACCCCTCCACTTT. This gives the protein CASMWTGSSSPLHF.

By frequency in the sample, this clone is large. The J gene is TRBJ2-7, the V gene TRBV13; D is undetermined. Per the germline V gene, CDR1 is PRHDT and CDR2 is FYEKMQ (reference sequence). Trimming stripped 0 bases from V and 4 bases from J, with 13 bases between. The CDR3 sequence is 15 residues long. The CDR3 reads CASSLGGKPRYEQYF. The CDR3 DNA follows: TGTGCCAGCAGCTTAGGAGGCAAGCCCCGATACGAGCAGTACTTC.

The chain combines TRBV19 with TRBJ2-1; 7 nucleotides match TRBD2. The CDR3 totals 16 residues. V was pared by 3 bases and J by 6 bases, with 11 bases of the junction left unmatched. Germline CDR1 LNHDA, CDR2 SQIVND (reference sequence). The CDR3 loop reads CASSMVRGSLFNEQFF. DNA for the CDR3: TGTGCCAGTAGTATGGTTCGCGGGAGTCTTTTCAATGAGCAGTTCTTC.

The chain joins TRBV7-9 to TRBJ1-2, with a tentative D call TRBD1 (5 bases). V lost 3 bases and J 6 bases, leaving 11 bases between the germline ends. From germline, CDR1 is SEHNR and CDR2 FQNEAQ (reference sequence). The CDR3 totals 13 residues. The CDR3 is CASSFIQGDGYTF. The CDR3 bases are TGTGCCAGCAGCTTTATTCAGGGTGATGGCTACACCTTC.

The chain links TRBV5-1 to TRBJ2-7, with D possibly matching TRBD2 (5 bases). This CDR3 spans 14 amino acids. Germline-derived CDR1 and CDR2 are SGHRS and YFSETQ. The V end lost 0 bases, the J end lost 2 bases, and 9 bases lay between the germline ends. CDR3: CASSLGTPAYEQYF. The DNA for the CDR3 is TGCGCCAGCAGCTTGGGGACTCCTGCCTACGAGCAGTACTTC.

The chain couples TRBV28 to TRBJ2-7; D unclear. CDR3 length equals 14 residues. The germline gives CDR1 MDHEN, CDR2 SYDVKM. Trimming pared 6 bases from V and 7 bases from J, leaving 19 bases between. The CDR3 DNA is TGTGCCAGCAGCCCGATTTTGATACCTCGGGAGCAGTACTTC. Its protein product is CASSPILIPREQYF.

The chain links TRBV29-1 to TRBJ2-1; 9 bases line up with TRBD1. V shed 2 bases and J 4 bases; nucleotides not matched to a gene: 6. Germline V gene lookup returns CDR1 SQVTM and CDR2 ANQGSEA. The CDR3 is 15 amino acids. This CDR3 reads CSVEFGTGPYNEQFF. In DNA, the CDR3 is TGCAGCGTTGAATTTGGGACAGGGCCTTACAATGAGCAGTTCTTC.